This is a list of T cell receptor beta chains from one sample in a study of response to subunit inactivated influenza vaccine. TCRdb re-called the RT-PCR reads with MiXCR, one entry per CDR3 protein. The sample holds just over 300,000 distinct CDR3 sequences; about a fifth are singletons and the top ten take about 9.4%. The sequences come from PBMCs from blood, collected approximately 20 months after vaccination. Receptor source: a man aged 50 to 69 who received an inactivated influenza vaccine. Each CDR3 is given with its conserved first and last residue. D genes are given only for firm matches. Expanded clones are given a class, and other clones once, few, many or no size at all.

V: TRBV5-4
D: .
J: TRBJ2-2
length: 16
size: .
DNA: TGTGCCAGCAGCTCCGTAGGGGCAATAGGTTCCGGGGAGCTGTTTTTT
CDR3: CASSSVGAIGSGELFF

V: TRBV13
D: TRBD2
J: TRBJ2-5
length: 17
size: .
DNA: TGTGCCAGCAGCGCGGAGGGACTAGCGGGGTACCAAGAGACCCAGTACTTC
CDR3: CASSAEGLAGYQETQYF

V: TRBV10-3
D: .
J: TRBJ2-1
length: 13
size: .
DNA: TGTGCCACACACGACGGTAGTTCTGGTGAGCAGTTCTTC
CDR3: CATHDGSSGEQFF

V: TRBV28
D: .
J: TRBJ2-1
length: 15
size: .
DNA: TGTGCCAGCAGTTTATACAGGGAAACCTACAATGAGCAGTTCTTC
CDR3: CASSLYRETYNEQFF

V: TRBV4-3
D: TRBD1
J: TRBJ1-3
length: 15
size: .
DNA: TGCGCCAGCAGCCAAGGGACAGGGGCTGGAAACACCATATATTTT
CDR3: CASSQGTGAGNTIYF

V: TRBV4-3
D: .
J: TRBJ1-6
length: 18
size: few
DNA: TGCGCCAGCAGCCAAGTCGCCGCCGGGAGCTCCTATAATTCACCCCTCCACTTT
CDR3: CASSQVAAGSSYNSPLHF

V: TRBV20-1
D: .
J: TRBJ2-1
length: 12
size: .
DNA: TGCAGTCCCGAGGTGCCCTACAATGAGCAGTTCTTC
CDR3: CSPEVPYNEQFF

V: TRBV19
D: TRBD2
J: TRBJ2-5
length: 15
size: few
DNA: TGTGCCAGTAGTACTCCGGGACTAGCTCAAGAGACCCAGTACTTC
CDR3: CASSTPGLAQETQYF

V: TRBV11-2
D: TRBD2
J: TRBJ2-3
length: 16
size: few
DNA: TGTGCCAGCACCACTACGGGACTAGCGGGGCCAGATACGCAGTATTTT
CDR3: CASTTTGLAGPDTQYF

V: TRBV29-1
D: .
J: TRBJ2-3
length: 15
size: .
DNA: TGCAGCGTTGAAGGTCGAACAGGTAGTATGGATACGCAGTATTTT
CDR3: CSVEGRTGSMDTQYF

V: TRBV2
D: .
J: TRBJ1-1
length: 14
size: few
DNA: TGTGCCAGCTCCCCCCGGACAATGAACACTGAAGCTTTCTTT
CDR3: CASSPRTMNTEAFF

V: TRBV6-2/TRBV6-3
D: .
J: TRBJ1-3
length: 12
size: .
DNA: TGTGCCAGCAGTTACTTCGGAAACACCATATATTTT
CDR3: CASSYFGNTIYF

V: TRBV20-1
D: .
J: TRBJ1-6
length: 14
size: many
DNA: TGCAGTGCTAGCCTAGGGGGCTATAATTCACCCCTCCACTTT
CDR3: CSASLGGYNSPLHF

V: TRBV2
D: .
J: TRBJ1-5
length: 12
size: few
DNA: TGTGCCAGCCGGGGTTACGGTCAGCCCCAGCATTTT
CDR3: CASRGYGQPQHF

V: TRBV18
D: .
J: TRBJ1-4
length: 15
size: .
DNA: TGTGCCAGCTCACCAACCAGGGACAACAATGAAAAACTGTTTTTT
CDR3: CASSPTRDNNEKLFF

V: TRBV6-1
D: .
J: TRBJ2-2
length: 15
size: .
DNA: TGTGCCAGCACCATTTCCACAGGGTTTACCGGGGAGCTGTTTTTT
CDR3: CASTISTGFTGELFF

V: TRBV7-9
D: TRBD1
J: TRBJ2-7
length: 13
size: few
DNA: TGTGCCAGCAGCCACAGGGGGTCCCACGAGCAGTACTTC
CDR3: CASSHRGSHEQYF

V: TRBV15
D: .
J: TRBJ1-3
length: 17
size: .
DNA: TGTGCCAGCTCACTCGGGATCGGGGGCAGCTCTGGAAACACCATATATTTT
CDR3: CASSLGIGGSSGNTIYF

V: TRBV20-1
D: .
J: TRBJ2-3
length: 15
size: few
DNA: TGCAGTGCTAGAGATGGGAGGGGGAGCGCAGATACGCAGTATTTT
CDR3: CSARDGRGSADTQYF

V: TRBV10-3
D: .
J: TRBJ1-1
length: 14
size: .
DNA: TGTGCCATCAAATCACGGGAAGGAAACACTGAAGCTTTCTTT
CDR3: CAIKSREGNTEAFF